This TCR beta chain was profiled in a study of human T cells and chemical hapten exposure. Study in general: A mostly female patient group had alopecia areata, totalis or universalis.

The V gene's germline CDR1 is SGHRS and CDR2 YFSETQ. V trimming: 2 bases; J trimming: 10 bases; junction bases outside the gene matches: 11. The CDR3 length is 15 residues. Single cDNA molecules in the library carried unique molecular identifiers attached during preparation. In the original analysis: Sample TCR counts, which ranged from roughly 20,000 to 750,000, had a median of 95,638. One entry per CDR3 protein results from TCRdb running MiXCR on the RACE reads. TCRdb's processing, not the authors', yielded these V and J calls. This table holds about 80,000 distinct CDR3 sequences, around 15% found once. Time point specified: pre-sensitization, week 0. Treatment described: therapeutic diphenylcyclopropenone sensitization with weekly scalp DPC.

Sequences were derived from whole blood, sampled in connection with sensitization to the hapten diphenylcyclopropenone (DPC). The receptor was derived from a woman between 50 and 59 years old with alopecia areata. Some clones in this sample may be carry-over from other donors' samples. V and J are TRBV5-1 and TRBJ2-1; 8 nucleotides agree with TRBD2. Written as DNA, the CDR3 is TGCGCCAGCAGCTTTGGTAGCGGGACCACCCAAGAGCAGTTCTTC. This gives the protein CASSFGSGTTQEQFF.